The 2 T cell receptor beta chains listed next were all sequenced from one sample in a study of T cell clonality in common variable immunodeficiency. Whole-study results and caveats: In common variable immunodeficiency, TCR beta chains reportedly carried fewer deletions and N-nucleotide insertions.

These receptors have no known antigen. Generated by immunoSEQ multiplex PCR, the TCRdb table keeps only in-frame clones and is missing some. The repertoire has tens of thousands of clones, none seen only once; the ten largest take 25% to 30%. The sample was peripheral blood mononuclear cells. The receptors originated from a human donor with common variable immunodeficiency.

This clone was counted a few times. CDR3 DNA, as far as it was read: TGTGCCAGCAGCTCCCTACTAGCGGGAGAAGAGACC. Translating gives CASSSLLAGEET. The entire CDR3 protein is CASSSLLAGEETQYF. This chain connects TRBV7-7 to TRBJ2-5; the match to TRBD2 covers 11 bases. The read gets to within 3 residues of the CDR3 end, and the germline J gene fills in the rest. J lost 3 bases, V lost 4 bases, and 4 bases had no gene match. The CDR3 is made up of 15 amino acids. Germline V lookup: CDR1 SSHAT, CDR2 FNYEAQ (reference sequence).

This clone was found a few times. Read coverage stops 3 residues before the CDR3 terminus; the germline J gene supplies the remainder. J is TRBJ2-3 and V is TRBV30; 10 nucleotides agree with TRBD1. Trimming removed 2 bases from V and 2 bases from J; junction bases left unmatched: 4. CDR3 length: 15 residues. Germline V gene lookup returns CDR1 GTSNPN and CDR2 SVGIG (reference sequence). The CDR3 bases that were read are TGTGCCTGGAGTCTGGGACAGGGGCTCACAGATACG. It codes for CAWSLGQGLTDT. The complete CDR3 protein is CAWSLGQGLTDTQYF.